These 21 T cell receptor beta chains came from one sample sequenced in a study of T cells in women clearing cervical HPV infection. Assay: immunoSEQ multiplex PCR; the TCRdb copy retains only in-frame clones and omits some. The repertoire shows tens of thousands of clones; the top ten hold about 1%. The sequenced material came from blood buffy coat. The receptors here all came from a woman aged 18 to 75 with a cervical HPV16 infection that either progressed to CIN3+ or cleared (not recorded which).

Concerning this clone itself: The read finishes 3 residues shy of the CDR3 end, and the germline J gene is used to complete it. This chain links TRBV5-1 with TRBJ1-3; D is ambiguous. Germline CDR1 is SGHRS and CDR2 is YFSETQ. The CDR3 sequence is 16 residues long. Trimming took off 0 bases at V and 0 bases at J, with 10 bases between the two ends. The sequenced CDR3 bases are TGCGCCAGCAGCTTGGAGCGGAACCCCTCTGGAAACACC. It is translated as CASSLERNPSGNT. The complete CDR3 reads CASSLERNPSGNTIYF.

A remark on this clone: The missing CDR3 end, 3 residues past where the read stops, is filled in from the germline J gene. The rearrangement uses TRBV7-9 and TRBJ2-7, with TRBD1 matching over 10 bases. CDR3 size: 15 residues. J gave up 5 bases and V 1 base, and 5 bases lay outside the gene matches. Germline-derived CDR1 and CDR2 are SEHNR and FQNEAQ (reference sequence). The part of the CDR3 DNA that was read is TGTGCCAGCAGCTTAGTCGGGGACAGGGGTAACGAG. Translated, it gives CASSLVGDRGNE. Given in full, the CDR3 is CASSLVGDRGNEQYF. Based on the CDR3 plus reference TRBV7-9 and TRBJ2-7, the full variable domain is DTGVSQNPRHKITKRGQNVTFRCDPISEHNRLYWYRQTLGQGPEFLTYFQNEAQLEKSRLLSDRFSAERPKGSFSTLEIQRTEQGDSAMYLCASSLVGDRGNEQYFGPGTRLTVT.

On this clone: The sequenced fragment ends 3 residues before the CDR3 boundary, so the rest is inferred from the germline J gene. This chain connects TRBV5-4 to TRBJ1-6, with 8 bases aligning to TRBD1. Germline V gene lookup returns CDR1 SGHNT and CDR2 YYREEE (reference sequence). After removal of 1 base from V and 7 bases from J, the junction contained 7 bases not matched to a gene. The CDR3 runs to 16 residues. This chain's CDR3 is CASSLRQQGGNSPLHF. Incomplete CDR3 DNA: TGTGCCAGCAGCTTGAGACAACAGGGGGGGAATTCACCC. Full variable domain (outside the CDR3, taken from reference TRBV5-4 and TRBJ1-6): ETGVTQSPTHLIKTRGQQVTLRCSSQSGHNTVSWYQQALGQGPQFIFQYYREEENGRGNFPPRFSGLQFPNYSSELNVNALELDDSALYLCASSLRQQGGNSPLHFGNGTRLTVT.

Regarding this clone: The read stops 3 residues short of the end of the CDR3; the missing end is completed from the germline J gene. Different DNA sequences within this sample yield the same CDR3. This rearrangement joins TRBV18 to TRBJ1-3; TRBD1 matches 8 bases. Trimming at V came to 1 base and at J to 0 bases, leaving 5 bases not matched to a gene. CDR1 and CDR2 from the germline V gene are KGHSH and LQKENI. The CDR3 extends over 17 amino acids. Incomplete CDR3 DNA: TGTGCCAGCTCACCACGGGACAGGCCTAGCTCTGGAAACACC. It encodes CASSPRDRPSSGNT. The entire CDR3 reads CASSPRDRPSSGNTIYF.

To note about this clone: The read is 3 residues too short to cover the CDR3 end, so that end is filled in from the germline J gene. The gene calls are TRBV19 and TRBJ1-2; a possible D gene is TRBD1 (6 bases). The CDR3 is 15 residues long. CDR1 and CDR2 from the germline V gene are LNHDA and SQIVND (reference sequence). The covered CDR3 bases are TGTGCCAGTAGTATAGGAACAGGGTATGTCGGCGAC. This codes for CASSIGTGYVGD. The full CDR3 is CASSIGTGYVGDYTF.

Of note for this clone: The sequence runs out 3 residues before the end of the CDR3; the remainder is reconstructed from the germline J gene. The chain carries TRBV29-1 and TRBJ1-1; 7 positions match TRBD1. Germline CDR1 and CDR2: SQVTM and ANQGSEA. With 5 bases clipped from V and 1 base from J, the junction kept 4 bases outside the gene matches. The CDR3 length is 13 residues. CDR3 sequence: CSVSGQQNTEAFF. The covered CDR3 bases are TGCAGCGTTTCGGGACAGCAGAACACTGAA.

With respect to this clone: The DNA ends 3 residues before the CDR3 does, and the rest of the CDR3 is filled in from the germline J gene. This rearrangement joins TRBV5-6 to TRBJ1-6; TRBD1 is a possible D gene (6 bases). Germline V lookup: CDR1 SGHDT, CDR2 YYEEEE. The length of the CDR3 is 14 residues. V was shortened by 2 bases and J by 8 bases, with 11 bases between the two germline ends. The CDR3 spells CASSLQGLDSPLHF. CDR3 DNA (partial): TGTGCCAGCAGCTTACAGGGATTGGATTCACCC.

A note on this clone: The read ends 3 residues before the CDR3 terminus; that terminus is restored from the germline J gene. The J gene is TRBJ2-3, the V gene TRBV7-9; 8 bases are shared with TRBD2. Germline values: CDR1 SEHNR, CDR2 FQNEAQ (reference sequence). The CDR3 loop spans 15 amino acids. J was trimmed by 4 bases and V by 5 bases; bases with no gene match: 8. CDR3 DNA, as far as it was read: TGTGCCAGCAGCCAACCGGGACTAGTGTCAGATACG. Residues: CASSQPGLVSDT. In full, the CDR3 is CASSQPGLVSDTQYF. The variable domain in full, completed from reference TRBV7-9 and TRBJ2-3, reads DTGVSQNPRHKITKRGQNVTFRCDPISEHNRLYWYRQTLGQGPEFLTYFQNEAQLEKSRLLSDRFSAERPKGSFSTLEIQRTEQGDSAMYLCASSQPGLVSDTQYFGPGTRLTVL.

Notes on this clone: The read falls 3 residues short of the CDR3 end, and the missing part is taken from the germline J gene. The chain recombines TRBV5-1 with TRBJ2-1, with TRBD2 identical over 8 bases. The CDR3 consists of 15 residues. The V and J ends lost 0 bases and 7 bases, in that order; junction bases with no gene match: 6. The germline CDR1 and CDR2 sequences are SGHRS and YFSETQ. This CDR3 is CASSLGGGMSNEQFF. CDR3 bases read: TGCGCCAGCAGCTTGGGCGGGGGGATGTCGAATGAG. The whole variable domain, remainder taken from reference TRBV5-1 and TRBJ2-1, is KAGVTQTPRYLIKTRGQQVTLSCSPISGHRSVSWYQQTPGQGLQFLFEYFSETQRNKGNFPGRFSGRQFSNSRSEMNVSTLELGDSALYLCASSLGGGMSNEQFFGPGTRLTVL.

A word on this clone: The read is 3 residues too short to cover the CDR3 end, so that end is filled in from the germline J gene. The V gene is TRBV5-4, the J gene TRBJ2-3; the D gene is possibly TRBD1 (6 bases). The germline V and J ends were trimmed by 4 bases and 7 bases, with 13 bases remaining between them. The CDR3 sequence is 13 residues long. Germline CDR1 is SGHNT and CDR2 is YYREEE (reference sequence). The covered CDR3 bases are TGTGCCAGCAGCGGACCGGACAGAAATACG. Protein sequence: CASSGPDRNT. The CDR3 reads in full as CASSGPDRNTQYF.

Remarks on this clone: The read stops 3 residues short of the end of the CDR3; the missing end is completed from the germline J gene. V usage is TRBV18 and J usage is TRBJ2-2, with 7 bases fitting TRBD1. The length of the CDR3 is 16 residues. Germline V gives CDR1 KGHSH, CDR2 LQKENI. The sequenced CDR3 bases are TGTTCCACCTCAACGGGACAGCCTACGAACACCGGGGAG. This translates into CSTSTGQPTNTGE. The whole CDR3 sequence reads CSTSTGQPTNTGELFF.

For this clone: The read gets to within 3 residues of the CDR3 end, and the germline J gene fills in the rest. V usage is TRBV19 and J usage is TRBJ1-1; tentative D call: TRBD1 (5 bases). The CDR3 is 15 residues long. The germline V gene encodes CDR1 LNHDA and CDR2 SQIVND (reference sequence). V was trimmed by 3 bases and J by 3 bases, leaving 14 bases between them. The CDR3 spells CASSMVAGSYTEAFF. The covered CDR3 bases are TGTGCCAGTAGTATGGTCGCAGGGTCATACACTGAA. The variable domain in full, completed from reference TRBV19 and TRBJ1-1, reads DGGITQSPKYLFRKEGQNVTLSCEQNLNHDAMYWYRQDPGQGLRLIYYSQIVNDFQKGDIAEGYSVSREKKESFPLTVTSAQKNPTAFYLCASSMVAGSYTEAFFGQGTRLTVV.

On this clone itself: The read halts 3 residues ahead of the CDR3 end, with the missing end drawn from the germline J gene. This sequence joins TRBV18 and TRBJ2-5; TRBD2 might be the D (5 bases). Per the germline V gene, CDR1 is KGHSH and CDR2 is LQKENI. The CDR3 consists of 13 residues. The V end was cut by 2 bases, the J end by 4 bases, with 8 bases between. CDR3 sequence reads: CASSPSRGETQYF. The part of the CDR3 DNA that was read is TGTGCCAGCTCACCATCCCGGGGAGAGACC.

As concerns this clone: The read stops 3 residues short of the end of the CDR3; the missing end is completed from the germline J gene. The J gene is TRBJ1-4, the V gene TRBV24-1; D is ambiguous. V dropped 2 bases and J dropped 8 bases, with 14 bases sitting between them. The CDR3 sequence is 15 residues long. Germline V CDR1 and CDR2: KGHDR, SFDVKD. This CDR3 is CATSDSSGPFEKLFF. CDR3 bases read: TGTGCCACCAGTGATTCATCGGGTCCGTTCGAAAAA.

Concerning this clone: The read comes to an end 3 residues before the CDR3 does, leaving the germline J gene to fill in the end. The chain combines TRBV7-6 with TRBJ2-2; 7 bases map to TRBD1. CDR3 length equals 15 residues. The ends lost 7 bases at V and 0 bases at J; junction bases unmatched: 5. Germline loops: CDR1 SGHVS, CDR2 FNYEAQ. The DNA read from the CDR3 is TGTGCCAGCACCCTAGGGACAGCGAACACCGGGGAG. Amino acid sequence: CASTLGTANTGE. The full CDR3 reads CASTLGTANTGELFF.

Comments on this clone: The read ends 3 residues before the CDR3 terminus; that terminus is restored from the germline J gene. This chain joins TRBV20-1 and TRBJ2-7; a possible D gene is TRBD1 (6 bases). CDR3 size: 14 residues. Trimming cost V 6 bases and J 3 bases, with 18 bases left between them. Germline loops: CDR1 DFQATT, CDR2 SNEGSKA (reference sequence). The sequenced part of the CDR3 DNA is TGCAGTGCCCTAAAATCGGACAGATACTACGAG. It specifies CSALKSDRYYE. The entire CDR3 protein reads CSALKSDRYYEQYF.

On this clone: The CDR3 end lies 3 residues beyond the end of the read and is filled in from the germline J gene. The V gene is TRBV10-3, the J gene TRBJ2-2; weak D call: TRBD2 (5 bases). The CDR3 consists of 16 residues. Germline values: CDR1 ENHRY, CDR2 SYGVKD. The V gene lost 2 bases and the J gene lost 0 bases, with 10 bases spanning the gap. CDR3 bases read: TGTGCCATCAGTGAGAAAGCGGATCCGAACACCGGGGAG. Its translation is CAISEKADPNTGE. Given in full, the CDR3 is CAISEKADPNTGELFF.

In the case of this clone: The missing CDR3 end, 3 residues past where the read stops, is filled in from the germline J gene. The rearrangement joins TRBV5-4 to TRBJ1-2; TRBD1 agrees at 7 bases. V shed 5 bases and J 4 bases; nucleotides not matched to a gene: 11. There are 15 residues in the CDR3. Germline V CDR1 and CDR2: SGHNT, YYREEE (reference sequence). The CDR3 sequence is CASRPGEGAGYGYTF. The CDR3 bases that were read are TGTGCCAGCAGACCTGGGGAGGGGGCTGGCTATGGC.

Remarks on this clone: The CDR3 end falls 3 residues outside the read, so it is completed with the germline J gene. The rearrangement joins TRBV5-1 to TRBJ1-2; the D is unclear. Per the germline V gene, CDR1 is SGHRS and CDR2 is YFSETQ. The V and J ends lost 0 bases and 6 bases respectively, with 21 bases between them. The CDR3 is 17 residues long. The part of the CDR3 DNA that was read is TGCGCCAGCAGCTTGGCCGCGGAGTTGCCCGCTAAAGATGGC. Protein: CASSLAAELPAKDG. The entire CDR3 protein reads CASSLAAELPAKDGYTF. The variable domain in full, with the rest retrieved from reference TRBV5-1 and TRBJ1-2, is KAGVTQTPRYLIKTRGQQVTLSCSPISGHRSVSWYQQTPGQGLQFLFEYFSETQRNKGNFPGRFSGRQFSNSRSEMNVSTLELGDSALYLCASSLAAELPAKDGYTFGSGTRLTVV.

For this clone: From the germline J gene comes the end of the CDR3, since the read stops 3 residues before it. This rearrangement joins TRBV19 to TRBJ1-1; D unclear. The CDR3 is made up of 13 amino acids. V lost 5 bases and J 5 bases, leaving 12 bases between the germline ends. Germline V gene data show CDR1 as LNHDA and CDR2 as SQIVND (reference sequence). CDR3 in amino acids: CASSAVAVTEAFF. The sequenced CDR3 bases are TGTGCCAGTAGTGCCGTAGCGGTAACTGAA.

To note about this clone: The sequence runs out 3 residues before the end of the CDR3; the remainder is reconstructed from the germline J gene. This rearrangement joins TRBV6-1 to TRBJ1-1; D unclear. V shed 1 base and J shed 0 bases, with 15 bases lying between them. This CDR3 is 17 amino acids long. Germline CDR1 is MNHNS and CDR2 is SASEGT. The CDR3 bases that were read are TGTGCCAGCAGTGAAGGATTGGCCTTAGCGATGAACACTGAA. Protein product: CASSEGLALAMNTE. The whole CDR3 protein is CASSEGLALAMNTEAFF.